This T cell receptor beta chain was identified during a study of T cell responses to AZD1222 COVID-19 vaccine. Assay used: immunoSEQ multiplex PCR; TCRdb lists only in-frame clones, some missing. This table holds approximately 140,000 clones, 92% found once. Germline CDR1 and CDR2: LNHDA and SQIVND (reference sequence). Trimming pared 3 bases from V and 1 base from J, leaving 9 bases between. The CDR3 is 15 residues long. Sample: peripheral blood, taken 28 days after the second AZD1222 dose. This TCR was sampled from an adult who received the AZD1222 COVID-19 vaccine. The chain links TRBV19 to TRBJ1-4; perhaps TRBD1 as D (5 bases). The DNA of the CDR3 is TGTGCCAGTAGTATCCGGGACGGAACTAATGAAAAACTGTTTTTT. Residues: CASSIRDGTNEKLFF.